These 19 T cell receptor beta chains share one sample of origin, sequenced in a study of CD8 T cells in Susac syndrome (dated by TCRdb to the late 2010s). The library was built by means of the immunoSEQ multiplex PCR assay. RNA was extracted using the RNeasy kit, and 0.5 to 1 microgram was reverse transcribed with random hexamers. TCRdb reran the public reads through fastp at Q25 and MiXCR, keeping productive beta chains. CDR3 protein duplicates are merged, each entry listing the most common genes and DNA. Within this sample are about 250,000 distinct CDR3 sequences, with 80% to 95% of them counted one time only. Together, the top ten hold roughly 0.07% of the sample. The specimen sequenced was CD4+ T cells from PBMCs. These receptors were taken from a human donor with multiple sclerosis.

The chain carries TRBV20-1 and TRBJ2-5, with 10 bases identical to TRBD1. Germline-derived CDR1 and CDR2 are DFQATT and SNEGSKA (reference sequence). This CDR3 spans 13 amino acids. With V trimmed by 3 bases and J by 5 bases, 3 bases remained unmatched. The CDR3 spells CSARGQGPETQYF. In nucleotides, the CDR3 is TGCAGTGCTAGGGGACAGGGGCCGGAGACCCAGTACTTC.

This sequence joins TRBV4-1 and TRBJ1-1; 9 nucleotides match TRBD1. This CDR3 has 13 amino acids. Germline CDR1 and CDR2: MGHRA and YSYEKL. The V segment lost 1 base and the J segment 11 bases; nucleotides outside the gene matches: 5. The CDR3 DNA sequence: TGCGCCAGCAGCCAAGTTGGACAGGGGAGGGCTTTCTTT. This translates into CASSQVGQGRAFF.

This CDR3 is CSVDSDTEAFF. For the CDR3, the DNA is TGCAGCGTTGACTCAGACACTGAAGCTTTCTTT. V gene TRBV29-1 combines with J gene TRBJ1-1; D not resolved. Germline V lookup: CDR1 SQVTM, CDR2 ANQGSEA. The CDR3 is 11 residues long. Trimming removed 3 bases from V and 3 bases from J, with 5 bases in between.

The chain combines TRBV12-3 or TRBV12-4 with TRBJ2-3; the D is unclear. The CDR3 is made up of 14 amino acids. V was trimmed by 2 bases and J by 5 bases, leaving 11 bases between them. CDR3 sequence reads: CASSLPPRKDTQYF. In DNA form, the CDR3 reads TGTGCCAGCAGTTTACCCCCTCGTAAAGATACGCAGTATTTT.

This clonotype was seen just once. The chain uses TRBV6-5 and TRBJ2-5, with TRBD1 identical over 8 bases. Germline loops: CDR1 MNHEY, CDR2 SVGAGI. V gave up 6 bases and J gave up 7 bases; unmatched junction bases: 10. This CDR3 spans 14 amino acids. DNA for the CDR3: TGTGCCAGCAGGATTGACAGGGGAGTGGGGACCCAGTACTTC. Protein: CASRIDRGVGTQYF.

The genes are TRBV6-6 and TRBJ2-3; D is perhaps TRBD2 (5 bases). V dropped 5 bases and J dropped 14 bases, with 17 bases sitting between them. Germline V gives CDR1 MNHNY, CDR2 SVGAGI (reference sequence). This CDR3 is built from 12 residues. CDR3 sequence (DNA): TGTGCCAGCAGTGCTGGACTTTCCGCCTGGTATTTT. Its protein product is CASSAGLSAWYF.

The chain combines TRBV3-1 with TRBJ2-7; D perhaps matches TRBD1 (6 bases). This CDR3 has 14 residues. Germline V CDR1 and CDR2: LGHDT, YNNKEL (reference sequence). Trimming shortened V by 0 bases and J by 3 bases, and 9 bases separated the two germline ends. The CDR3 loop reads CASSQDQGSYEQYF. DNA for the CDR3: TGTGCCAGCAGCCAAGATCAGGGGAGCTACGAGCAGTACTTC.

The J gene is TRBJ1-2, the V gene TRBV20-1; no reliable D call. The CDR3 totals 13 residues. Germline-derived CDR1 and CDR2 are DFQATT and SNEGSKA (reference sequence). The germline V and J ends were trimmed by 3 bases and 6 bases, with 14 bases remaining between them. The CDR3 DNA sequence: TGCAGTGCTAGTCGCGGTCACAGAAATGGCTACACCTTC. Protein product: CSASRGHRNGYTF.

The chain has TRBV28 and TRBJ2-4; TRBD1 might be the D (6 bases). The CDR3 spans 15 residues. Germline V CDR1 and CDR2: MDHEN, SYDVKM. Trimming removed 6 bases at V and 0 bases at J, with 12 bases between. CDR3 bases: TGTGCCAGCAGATCAGACAGGATAGCCAAAAACATTCAGTACTTC. Translated, it gives CASRSDRIAKNIQYF.

V gene TRBV9 combines with J gene TRBJ2-7, with 10 bases that match TRBD2. CDR3 length: 15 residues. The germline V gene has CDR1 SGDLS and CDR2 YYNGEE. After removal of 1 base from V and 7 bases from J, the junction contained 8 bases not matched to a gene. CDR3 nucleotide sequence: TGTGCCAGCAGCGTACAAGCGGGGGGGCCGGAAGAGCAGTACTTC. Its translation: CASSVQAGGPEEQYF. Full variable domain (remainder filled in from reference TRBV9 and TRBJ2-7): DSGVTQTPKHLITATGQRVTLRCSPRSGDLSVYWYQQSLDQGLQFLIQYYNGEERAKGNILERFSAQQFPDLHSELNLSSLELGDSALYFCASSVQAGGPEEQYFGPGTRLTVT.

The chain employs TRBV6-5 and TRBJ1-1, with TRBD1 matching over 7 bases. The ends lost 6 bases at V and 0 bases at J; junction bases unmatched: 4. Per the germline V gene, CDR1 is MNHEY and CDR2 is SVGAGI. This CDR3 comprises 14 residues. CDR3 nucleotide sequence: TGTGCCAGCAGCCACGACAGGGTGAACACTGAAGCTTTCTTT. The encoded protein is CASSHDRVNTEAFF.

This chain uses TRBV10-3 with TRBJ2-7; 8 nucleotides align to TRBD2. The CDR3 is 13 amino acids. CDR1 and CDR2 from the germline V gene are ENHRY and SYGVKD. The trim removed 10 bases at V and 7 bases at J, leaving 12 bases unmatched. In DNA form, the CDR3 reads TGTGCCACCCTTATGGCGGAGCGGGGGGAGCAGTACGTC. This gives the protein CATLMAERGEQYV.

V is TRBV4-1 and J is TRBJ1-1, with D maybe TRBD1 (6 bases). The CDR3 length is 12 residues. Trimming shortened V by 8 bases and J by 4 bases, and 11 bases separated the two germline ends. Germline lookup yields CDR1 MGHRA and CDR2 YSYEKL. The CDR3 loop is CASAGGGTEAFF. CDR3 nucleotide sequence: TGCGCCAGCGCGGGGGGCGGCACTGAAGCTTTCTTT.

This chain joins TRBV9 and TRBJ1-4; possible D gene TRBD1, 6 bases. This CDR3 has 18 residues. Germline V gene sequence: CDR1 SGDLS, CDR2 YYNGEE. Between the trimmed V and J ends, which lost 4 bases and 1 base, there was a span of 20 bases. The CDR3 sequence: CASSPRWGPLGTNEKLFF. DNA of the CDR3: TGTGCCAGCAGCCCTCGTTGGGGGCCACTGGGAACTAATGAAAAACTGTTTTTT.

The chain recombines TRBV10-3 with TRBJ1-1; perhaps TRBD1 as D (5 bases). Between the trimmed V and J ends, which lost 5 bases and 7 bases, there was a span of 11 bases. The CDR3 has 12 residues. CDR1 and CDR2 from the germline V gene are ENHRY and SYGVKD. The CDR3 DNA sequence: TGTGCCATCAGTTTGACACAGGATGAAGCTTTCTTT. Encoded protein: CAISLTQDEAFF.

The V call is TRBV7-7, the J call TRBJ1-1; D not resolved. Germline values: CDR1 SSHAT, CDR2 FNYEAQ (reference sequence). The V end lost 6 bases, the J end lost 1 base, and 9 bases lay between the germline ends. The CDR3 runs to 13 residues. The CDR3 reads CASSLGENTEAFF. The CDR3 nucleotides are TGTGCCAGCAGTCTCGGAGAGAACACTGAAGCTTTCTTT.

The V call is TRBV3-1, the J call TRBJ2-3; a weak D match, TRBD2 (6 bases). Germline V gives CDR1 LGHDT, CDR2 YNNKEL (reference sequence). Trimming pared 3 bases from V and 6 bases from J, leaving 13 bases between. The CDR3 is 14 residues long. The chain's CDR3 is CASSHSGRSDTQYF. DNA for the CDR3: TGTGCCAGCAGCCATAGCGGTCGGTCGGATACGCAGTATTTT.

V is TRBV5-6 and J is TRBJ2-3, with 9 bases identical to TRBD2. The CDR3 covers 17 residues. Germline V CDR1 and CDR2: SGHDT, YYEEEE. V dropped 3 bases and J dropped 0; count of bases not matched to a gene: 8. The CDR3 protein is CASSSNSGGYSTDTQYF. In nucleotides, the CDR3 is TGTGCCAGCAGCTCAAATAGCGGGGGATATAGCACAGATACGCAGTATTTT.

V usage is TRBV27 and J usage is TRBJ2-3; D gene unclear. CDR1 and CDR2 (germline): MNHEY, SMNVEV (reference sequence). The V and J ends lost 5 bases and 2 bases respectively, with 17 bases between them. The CDR3 consists of 16 residues. The CDR3 nucleotides are TGTGCCAGCAGTCCGACCATCCTACCTTCCACAGATACGCAGTATTTT. Its protein product is CASSPTILPSTDTQYF.